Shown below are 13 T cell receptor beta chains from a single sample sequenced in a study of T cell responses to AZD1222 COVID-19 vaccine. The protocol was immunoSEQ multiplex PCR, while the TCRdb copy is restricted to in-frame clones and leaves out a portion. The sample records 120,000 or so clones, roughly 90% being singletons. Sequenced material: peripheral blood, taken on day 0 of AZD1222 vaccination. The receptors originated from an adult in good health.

The CDR3 here is CASSEGQGSYEQYF. As DNA, the CDR3 is TGTGCCAGCAGCGAGGGACAGGGCTCCTACGAGCAGTACTTC. The chain is built from TRBV5-4 and TRBJ2-7; 9 bases line up with TRBD1. The CDR3 length is 14 residues. Germline V gene lookup returns CDR1 SGHNT and CDR2 YYREEE (reference sequence). The J segment lost 0 bases and the V segment lost 4 bases, leaving 2 bases of the junction unmatched.

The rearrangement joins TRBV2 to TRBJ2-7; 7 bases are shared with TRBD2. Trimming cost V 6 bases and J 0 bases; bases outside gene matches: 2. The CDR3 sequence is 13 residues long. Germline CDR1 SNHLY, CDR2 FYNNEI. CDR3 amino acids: CASSRDYSYEQYF. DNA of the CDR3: TGTGCCAGCAGCCGGGACTACTCCTACGAGCAGTACTTC.

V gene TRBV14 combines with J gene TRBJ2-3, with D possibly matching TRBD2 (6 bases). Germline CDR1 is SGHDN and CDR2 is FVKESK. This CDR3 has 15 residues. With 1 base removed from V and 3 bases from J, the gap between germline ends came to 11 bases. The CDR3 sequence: CASSQVQGLTDTQYF. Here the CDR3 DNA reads TGTGCCAGCAGCCAAGTCCAGGGACTTACAGATACGCAGTATTTT. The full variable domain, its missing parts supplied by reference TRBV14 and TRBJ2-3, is EAGVTQFPSHSVIEKGQTVTLRCDPISGHDNLYWYRRVMGKEIKFLLHFVKESKQDESGMPNNRFLAERTGGTYSTLKVQPAELEDSGVYFCASSQVQGLTDTQYFGPGTRLTVL.

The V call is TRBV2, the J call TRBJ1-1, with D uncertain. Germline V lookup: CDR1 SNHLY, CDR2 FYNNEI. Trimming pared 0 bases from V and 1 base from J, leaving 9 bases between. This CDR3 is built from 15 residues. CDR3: CASSEALLGNTEAFF. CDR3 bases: TGTGCCAGCAGTGAAGCTCTCTTAGGGAACACTGAAGCTTTCTTT.

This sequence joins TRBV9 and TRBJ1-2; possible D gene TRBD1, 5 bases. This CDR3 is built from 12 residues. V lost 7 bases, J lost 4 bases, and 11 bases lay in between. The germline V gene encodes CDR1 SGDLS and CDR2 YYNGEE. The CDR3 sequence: CASETESYGYTF. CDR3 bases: TGTGCCAGCGAGACAGAGAGCTATGGCTACACCTTC.

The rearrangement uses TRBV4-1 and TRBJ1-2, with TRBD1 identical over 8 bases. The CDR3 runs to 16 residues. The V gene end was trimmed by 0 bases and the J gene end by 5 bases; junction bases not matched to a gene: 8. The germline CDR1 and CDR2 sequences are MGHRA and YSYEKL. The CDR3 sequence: CASSQDPQGAVYGYTF. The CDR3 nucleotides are TGCGCCAGCAGCCAAGATCCCCAGGGGGCGGTTTATGGCTACACCTTC.

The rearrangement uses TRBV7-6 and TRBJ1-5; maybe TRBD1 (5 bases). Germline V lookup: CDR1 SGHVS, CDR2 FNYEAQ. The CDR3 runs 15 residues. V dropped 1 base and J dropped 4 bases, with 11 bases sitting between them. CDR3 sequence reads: CASSLGQSGNQPQHF. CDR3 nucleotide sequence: TGTGCCAGCAGCTTAGGACAGAGTGGAAATCAGCCCCAGCATTTT.

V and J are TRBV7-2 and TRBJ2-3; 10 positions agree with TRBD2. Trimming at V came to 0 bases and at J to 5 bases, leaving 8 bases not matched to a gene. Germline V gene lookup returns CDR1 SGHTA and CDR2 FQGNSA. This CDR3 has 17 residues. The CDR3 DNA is TGTGCCAGCAGCTTAGCGGGTCCAGCGGGAGGGCAAGATACGCAGTATTTT. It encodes CASSLAGPAGGQDTQYF.

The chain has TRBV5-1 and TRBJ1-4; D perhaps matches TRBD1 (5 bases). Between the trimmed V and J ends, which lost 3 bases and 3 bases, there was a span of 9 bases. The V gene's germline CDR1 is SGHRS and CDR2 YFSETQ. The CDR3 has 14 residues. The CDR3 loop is CASSSQDPNEKLFF. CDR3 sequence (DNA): TGCGCCAGCAGCTCACAGGATCCTAATGAAAAACTGTTTTTT.

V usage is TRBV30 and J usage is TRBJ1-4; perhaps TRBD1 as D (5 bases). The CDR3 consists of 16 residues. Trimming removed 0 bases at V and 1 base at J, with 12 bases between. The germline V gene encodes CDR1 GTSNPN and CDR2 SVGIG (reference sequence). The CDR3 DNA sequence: TGTGCCTGGAGTGTAGGGGTGGTAGAAACTAATGAAAAACTGTTTTTT. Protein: CAWSVGVVETNEKLFF.

CDR3 in DNA: TGTGCCAGCAGCGCACGCACGGCGGACACCGGGGAGCTGTTTTTT. Encoded protein: CASSARTADTGELFF. The rearrangement joins TRBV9 to TRBJ2-2; D remains unclear. The germline CDR1 and CDR2 sequences are SGDLS and YYNGEE. The ends were cut back, 3 bases at V and 3 bases at J, with 12 bases in the middle. The CDR3 consists of 15 residues.

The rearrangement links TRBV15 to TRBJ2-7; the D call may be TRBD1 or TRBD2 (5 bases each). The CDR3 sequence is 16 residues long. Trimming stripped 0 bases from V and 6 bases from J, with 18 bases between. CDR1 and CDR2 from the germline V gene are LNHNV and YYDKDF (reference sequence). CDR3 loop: CATSRDPGPAFGEQYF. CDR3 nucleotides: TGTGCCACCAGCAGAGATCCGGGACCCGCCTTCGGCGAGCAGTACTTC.

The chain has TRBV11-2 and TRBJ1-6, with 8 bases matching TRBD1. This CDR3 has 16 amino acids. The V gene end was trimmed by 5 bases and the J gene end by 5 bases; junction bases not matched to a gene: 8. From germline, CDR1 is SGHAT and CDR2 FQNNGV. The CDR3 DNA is TGTGCCAGCAGCCGGAATCCAGGGGGCAATAATTCACCCCTCCACTTT. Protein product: CASSRNPGGNNSPLHF.